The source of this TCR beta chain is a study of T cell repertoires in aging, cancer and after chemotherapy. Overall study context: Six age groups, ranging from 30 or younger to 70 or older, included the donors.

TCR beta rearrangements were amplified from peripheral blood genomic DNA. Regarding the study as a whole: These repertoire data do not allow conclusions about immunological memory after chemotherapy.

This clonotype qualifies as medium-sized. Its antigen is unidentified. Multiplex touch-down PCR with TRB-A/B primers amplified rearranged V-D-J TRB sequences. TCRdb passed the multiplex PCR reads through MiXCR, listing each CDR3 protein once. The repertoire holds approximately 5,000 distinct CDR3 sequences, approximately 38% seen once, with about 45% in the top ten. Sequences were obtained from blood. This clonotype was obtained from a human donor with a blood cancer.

The CDR3 DNA reads TGTGCCAGCAGTTCTGCTAGCGGGGGGTACGAGACCCAGTACTTC. It is translated as CASSSASGGYETQYF. V gene TRBV27 combines with J gene TRBJ2-5, with TRBD2 matching over 11 bases. The germline CDR1 and CDR2 sequences are MNHEY and SMNVEV (reference sequence). This CDR3 spans 15 amino acids. J was trimmed by 5 bases and V by 4 bases; bases with no gene match: 6.